This TCR beta chain was sequenced during a study of cytomegalovirus exposure and HLA in healthy donors. About the study: Of fewer than 450 genotyped donors, approximately 80% clustered with self-reported Caucasian donors.

Researchers ran the PCR with 60 Vbeta and 13 Jbeta primers. Sequencing used immunoSEQ multiplex PCR; TCRdb keeps in-frame clones, though not all of them. The sample lists approximately 210,000 clones, 65% to 85% occurring once. The CDR3 has 12 amino acids. Germline V CDR1 and CDR2: LNHDA, SQIVND (reference sequence). V is TRBV19 and J is TRBJ2-5, with D maybe TRBD2 (6 bases). The sequencing sample was made of PBMCs. The clonotype originates from a man younger than 30 in good health and CMV-seronegative. CDR3 residues: CASAGPLRTQYF. DNA of the CDR3: TGTGCTTCGGCGGGGCCCCTTCGAACCCAGTACTTC.